This TCR beta chain was sequenced in a study of blood T cell repertoires in COVID-19. Study context: Acute and convalescent COVID-19 samples came from the United States, Italy and Spain.

Germline V gene data show CDR1 as LNHDA and CDR2 as SQIVND (reference sequence). V was trimmed by 3 bases and J by 1 base, leaving 16 bases between them. The CDR3 runs to 17 residues. In the original workflow: Scientists estimated how many nucleated cells there were by amplifying reference gene primers. Sequencing used immunoSEQ multiplex PCR; TCRdb keeps in-frame clones, though not all of them. That table gives V, J and clone size, and the DNA gave D and trimming. The data contain over 45,000 clones, roughly 87% of them singletons. The material sequenced was peripheral blood. This sequence originates from a man of 80 years or more in a cohort sampled during active COVID-19. The chain combines TRBV19 with TRBJ1-5, with a tentative D call TRBD1 (5 bases). The CDR3 nucleotides read TGTGCCAGTAGTATGTTGCAGGGTCTTGGGAGCAATCAGCCCCAGCATTTT. Translated: CASSMLQGLGSNQPQHF.